This entry is about one T cell receptor beta chain. The target of this receptor is not known. Per-base quality was not reported, and no clone a single base away is much larger than it. These data originate in a study of T cell responses to AZD1222 COVID-19 vaccine (dated by TCRdb to the early 2020s). Regarding the complete study: AZD1222 recipients given second doses at about 4 weeks or at about 12 weeks were pooled, since spike-specific TCR depth and breadth were not found to differ between the two schedules. Trial participants were enrolled by age into 18-55, 56-69 and 70-plus year subgroups, with roughly 160, 29 and 62 TCR-sequenced participants respectively. A total of 233 trial participants underwent TCR sequencing, of whom 207 received two doses of AZD1222 and about 25 received two doses of the MenACWY control vaccine. The investigation overall reported the following: The 56-69-year group was small, and its depth increase did not reach significance, likely because of low power. Only five to seven AZD1222 recipients were SARS-CoV-2 seropositive at baseline, limiting conclusions about previously exposed vaccinees. Participants were mostly white British, with more females than males. The authors suggested clonal diversity may have been underestimated. Because no day 14 peak-response samples were available, the repertoires could be characterized only after the peak T cell response. Spike-specific TCR breadth and depth rose significantly after two AZD1222 doses compared with day 0 and with MenACWY recipients. Epitopes outside the regions mutated in the B.1.351 and B.1.1.7 variants were reportedly recognized by nearly half of the unique spike-specific TCRs. The whole spike protein was spanned by vaccine-associated CD4 TCRs, and dominant responses were seen in regions 160-218 and 743-854.

The meaning of the sample's time point label: baseline before first vaccination. Vaccinee samples were obtained from the UK trials COV001 and COV002, which included a single-blind randomized controlled phase 2/3 trial of AZD1222 (ChAdOx1 nCoV-19) in healthy adults. Trial participant PBMC samples were collected at day 0 and day 28 after the second dose for TCRbeta chain sequencing. From the cysteine through the phenylalanine, the CDR3 covers 13 amino acids. CDR3 DNA is the only sequence kept; it has 39 bases, read in frame from the first base. From V the trimming removes 5 bases and from J it removes 3 bases, while the gene matches leave 7 bases of the junction unaccounted for. CDR1 and CDR2, per the germline V gene (reference sequence), are GTSNPN and SVGIG. The CDR3 regions of human TCRbeta chains were subjected to immunosequencing. The paper's processing steps were these. Repertoire TCRs were matched against a reference library of SARS-CoV-2-specific TCRs generated with the MIRA antigen-specificity platform. Breadth was defined as the fraction of unique TCRs that were SARS-CoV-2-associated, and depth was defined as the fraction of total T cells that were SARS-CoV-2-associated. Using the MIRA data, each spike-specific TCR was mapped to the spike region that the TCR reacts to and placed in a CD4 or CD8 class. Log10-transformed breadth and depth values were compared by one-way ANOVA with Sidak's multiple comparisons tests. In its TCRdb copy, this immuneACCESS table keeps in-frame sequences only and misses some clones. Where compared with another copy, unresolved V genes explain less than half of these, and the others have no known cause. The D gene and trimming were derived from the DNA, and the V and J assignments and clone size from that table. The sample table lists about 130,000 clones, under 90% of them with a count of one. Of the sample, 6.3% is held by the ten largest clones.

The chain uses TRBV30 and TRBJ2-7; 7 central bases correspond to TRBD1. The receptor was derived from an adult in good health. Material: peripheral blood, obtained on day 0 of AZD1222 vaccination. The nucleotide sequence is TGTGCCTGGGCCCAGGGGGTCGACTACGAGCAGTACTTC. It is translated as CAWAQGVDYEQYF.